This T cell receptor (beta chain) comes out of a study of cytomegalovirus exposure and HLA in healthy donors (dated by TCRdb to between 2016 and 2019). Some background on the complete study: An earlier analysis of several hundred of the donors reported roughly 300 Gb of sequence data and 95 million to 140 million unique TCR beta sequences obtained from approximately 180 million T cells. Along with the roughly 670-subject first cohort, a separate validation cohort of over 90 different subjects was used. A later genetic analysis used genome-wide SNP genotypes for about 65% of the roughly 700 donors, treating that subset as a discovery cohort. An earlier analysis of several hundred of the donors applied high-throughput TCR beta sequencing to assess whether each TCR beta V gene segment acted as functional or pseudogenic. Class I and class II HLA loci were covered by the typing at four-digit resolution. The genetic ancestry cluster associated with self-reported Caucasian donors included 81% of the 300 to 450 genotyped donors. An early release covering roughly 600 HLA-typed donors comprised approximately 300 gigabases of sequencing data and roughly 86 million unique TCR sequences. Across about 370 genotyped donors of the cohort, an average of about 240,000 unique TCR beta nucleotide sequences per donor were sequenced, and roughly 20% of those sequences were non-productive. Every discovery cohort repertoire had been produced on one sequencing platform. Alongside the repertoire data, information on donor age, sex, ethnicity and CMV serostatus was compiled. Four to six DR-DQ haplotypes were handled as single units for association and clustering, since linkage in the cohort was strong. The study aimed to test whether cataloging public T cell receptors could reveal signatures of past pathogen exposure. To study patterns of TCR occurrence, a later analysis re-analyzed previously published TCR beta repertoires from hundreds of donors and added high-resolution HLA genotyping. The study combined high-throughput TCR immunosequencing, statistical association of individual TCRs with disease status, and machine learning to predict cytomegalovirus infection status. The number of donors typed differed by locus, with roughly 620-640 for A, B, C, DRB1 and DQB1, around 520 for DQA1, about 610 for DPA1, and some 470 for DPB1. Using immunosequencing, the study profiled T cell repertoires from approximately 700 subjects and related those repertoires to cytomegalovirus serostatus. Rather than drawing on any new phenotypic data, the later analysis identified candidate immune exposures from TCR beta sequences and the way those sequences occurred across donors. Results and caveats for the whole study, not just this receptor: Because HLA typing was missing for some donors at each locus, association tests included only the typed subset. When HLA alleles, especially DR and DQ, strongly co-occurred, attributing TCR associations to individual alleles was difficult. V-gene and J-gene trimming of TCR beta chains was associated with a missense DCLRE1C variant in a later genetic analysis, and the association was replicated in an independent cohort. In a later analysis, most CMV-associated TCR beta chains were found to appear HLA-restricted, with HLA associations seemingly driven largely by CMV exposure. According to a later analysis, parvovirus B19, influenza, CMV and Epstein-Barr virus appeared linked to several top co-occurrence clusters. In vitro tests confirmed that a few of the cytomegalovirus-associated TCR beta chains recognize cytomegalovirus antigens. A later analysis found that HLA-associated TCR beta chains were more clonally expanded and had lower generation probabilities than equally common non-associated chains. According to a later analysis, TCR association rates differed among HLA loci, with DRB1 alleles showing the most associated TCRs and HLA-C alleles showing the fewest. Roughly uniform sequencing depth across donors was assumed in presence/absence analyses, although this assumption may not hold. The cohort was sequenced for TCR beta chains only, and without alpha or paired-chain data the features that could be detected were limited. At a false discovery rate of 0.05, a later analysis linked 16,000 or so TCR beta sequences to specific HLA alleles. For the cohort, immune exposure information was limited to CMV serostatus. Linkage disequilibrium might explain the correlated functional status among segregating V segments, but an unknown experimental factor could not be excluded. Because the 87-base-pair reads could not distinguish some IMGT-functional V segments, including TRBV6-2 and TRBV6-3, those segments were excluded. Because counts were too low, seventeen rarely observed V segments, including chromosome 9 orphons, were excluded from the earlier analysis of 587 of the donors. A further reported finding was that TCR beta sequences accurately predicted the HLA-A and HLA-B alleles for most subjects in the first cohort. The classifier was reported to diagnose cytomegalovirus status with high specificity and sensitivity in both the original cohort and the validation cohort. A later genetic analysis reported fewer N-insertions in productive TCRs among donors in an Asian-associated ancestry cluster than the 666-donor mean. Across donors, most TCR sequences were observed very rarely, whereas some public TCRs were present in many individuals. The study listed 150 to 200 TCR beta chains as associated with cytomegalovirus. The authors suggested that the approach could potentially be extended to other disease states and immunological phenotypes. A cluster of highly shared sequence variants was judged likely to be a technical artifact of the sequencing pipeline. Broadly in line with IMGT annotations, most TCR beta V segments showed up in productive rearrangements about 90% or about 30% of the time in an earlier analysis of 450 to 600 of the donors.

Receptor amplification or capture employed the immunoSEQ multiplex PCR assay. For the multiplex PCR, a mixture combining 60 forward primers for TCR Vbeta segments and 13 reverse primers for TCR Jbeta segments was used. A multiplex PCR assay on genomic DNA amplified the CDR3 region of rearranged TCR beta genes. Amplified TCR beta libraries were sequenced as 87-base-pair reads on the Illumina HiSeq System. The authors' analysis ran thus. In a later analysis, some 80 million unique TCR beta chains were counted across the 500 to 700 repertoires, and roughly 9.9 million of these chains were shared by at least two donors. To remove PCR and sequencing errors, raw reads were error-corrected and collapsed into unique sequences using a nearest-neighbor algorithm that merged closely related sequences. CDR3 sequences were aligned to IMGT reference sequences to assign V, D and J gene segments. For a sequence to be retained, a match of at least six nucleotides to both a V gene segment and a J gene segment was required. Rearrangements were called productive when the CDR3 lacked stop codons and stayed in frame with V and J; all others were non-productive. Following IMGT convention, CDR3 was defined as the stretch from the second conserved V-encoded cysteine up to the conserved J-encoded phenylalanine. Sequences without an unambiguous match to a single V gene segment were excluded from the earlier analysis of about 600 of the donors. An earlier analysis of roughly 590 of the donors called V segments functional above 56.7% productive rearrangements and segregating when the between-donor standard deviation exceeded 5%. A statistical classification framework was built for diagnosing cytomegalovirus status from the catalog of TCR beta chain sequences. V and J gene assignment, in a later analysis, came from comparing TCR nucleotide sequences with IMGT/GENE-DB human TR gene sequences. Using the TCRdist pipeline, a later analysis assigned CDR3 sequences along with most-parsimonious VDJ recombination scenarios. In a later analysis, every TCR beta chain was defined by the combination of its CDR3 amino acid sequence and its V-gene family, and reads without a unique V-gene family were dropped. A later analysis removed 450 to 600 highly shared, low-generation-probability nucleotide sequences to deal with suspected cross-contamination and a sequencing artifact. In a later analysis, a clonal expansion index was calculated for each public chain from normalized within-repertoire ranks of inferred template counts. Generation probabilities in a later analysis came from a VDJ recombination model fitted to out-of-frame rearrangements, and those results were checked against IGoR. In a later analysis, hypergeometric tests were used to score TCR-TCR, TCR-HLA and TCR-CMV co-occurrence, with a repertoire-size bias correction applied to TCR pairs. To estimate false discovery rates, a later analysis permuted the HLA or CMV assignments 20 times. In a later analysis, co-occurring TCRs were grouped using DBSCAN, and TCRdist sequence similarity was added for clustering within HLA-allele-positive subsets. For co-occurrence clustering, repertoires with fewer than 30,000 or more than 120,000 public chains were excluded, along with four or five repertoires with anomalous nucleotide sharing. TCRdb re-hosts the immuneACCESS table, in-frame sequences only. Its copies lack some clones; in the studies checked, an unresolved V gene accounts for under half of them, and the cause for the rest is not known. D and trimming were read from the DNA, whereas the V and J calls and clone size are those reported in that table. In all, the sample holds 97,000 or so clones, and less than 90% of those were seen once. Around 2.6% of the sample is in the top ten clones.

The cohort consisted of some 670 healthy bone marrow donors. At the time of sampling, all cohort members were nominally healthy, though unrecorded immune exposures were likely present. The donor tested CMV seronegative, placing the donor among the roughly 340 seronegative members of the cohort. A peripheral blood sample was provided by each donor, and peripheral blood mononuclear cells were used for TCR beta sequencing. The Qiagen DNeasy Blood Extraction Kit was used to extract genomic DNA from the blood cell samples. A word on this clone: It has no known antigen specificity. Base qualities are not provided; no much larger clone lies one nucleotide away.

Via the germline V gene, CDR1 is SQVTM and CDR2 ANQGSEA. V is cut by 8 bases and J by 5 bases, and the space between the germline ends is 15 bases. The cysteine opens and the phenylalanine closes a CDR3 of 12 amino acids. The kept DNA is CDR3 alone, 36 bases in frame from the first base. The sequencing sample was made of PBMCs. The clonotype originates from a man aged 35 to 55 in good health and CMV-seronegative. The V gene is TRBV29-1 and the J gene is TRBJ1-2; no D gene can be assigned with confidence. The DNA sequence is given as TGCAGCTCCCGGGAAGGAGGGTATGGCTACACCTTC. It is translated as CSSREGGYGYTF.